The rows below give T cell receptor beta chains drawn from one sample of a study of T cell repertoires in cytomegalovirus infection. TCRdb ran MiXCR on the reads and lists one entry per CDR3 protein. The repertoire holds under 850,000 distinct CDR3 sequences, with 35% to 45% as singletons. The source material was PBMCs. These receptors were obtained from a human donor in good health (CMV status not recorded). Some clones in this sample may be carry-over from other donors' samples. CDR3s include the opening cysteine and the closing phenylalanine or tryptophan. A D gene is named only where the DNA matches it firmly. Not all rows give a size; the values are once, few, many and, for expanded clones, a class.

j_call: TRBJ2-7; v_call: TRBV28; d_call: NA; clone_size: NA; cdr3_aa: CASSPGRKSSYEQYF; cdr3_nt: TGTGCCAGCAGCCCCGGTAGGAAGAGCTCCTACGAGCAGTACTTC
j_call: TRBJ2-7; v_call: TRBV7-6; d_call: TRBD2; clone_size: NA; cdr3_aa: CASSFNPGTSGNYEQYF; cdr3_nt: TGTGCCAGCAGCTTCAACCCTGGGACTAGCGGGAACTACGAGCAGTACTTC
j_call: TRBJ1-2; v_call: TRBV19; d_call: NA; clone_size: few; cdr3_aa: CASSVQQGTYGYTF; cdr3_nt: TGTGCCAGTAGTGTCCAACAGGGCACCTATGGCTACACCTTC
j_call: TRBJ1-4; v_call: TRBV18; d_call: NA; clone_size: NA; cdr3_aa: CASSPPRQYNEKLFF; cdr3_nt: TGTGCCAGCTCACCACCGAGGCAGTACAATGAAAAACTGTTTTTT
j_call: TRBJ1-1; v_call: TRBV27; d_call: NA; clone_size: NA; cdr3_aa: CASNHSPPNTEAFF; cdr3_nt: TGTGCCAGCAACCATTCCCCACCTAACACTGAAGCTTTCTTT
j_call: TRBJ2-1; v_call: TRBV12-5; d_call: TRBD2; clone_size: few; cdr3_aa: CASGTGGSSYNEQFF; cdr3_nt: TGTGCTAGTGGTACCGGGGGGAGCTCCTACAATGAGCAGTTCTTC
j_call: TRBJ2-1; v_call: TRBV6-1; d_call: TRBD2; clone_size: NA; cdr3_aa: CASTEGASGSNEQFF; cdr3_nt: TGTGCCAGCACCGAAGGGGCTAGCGGGAGTAATGAGCAGTTCTTC
j_call: TRBJ1-6; v_call: TRBV7-9; d_call: NA; clone_size: NA; cdr3_aa: CASSLMKGSNSPLHF; cdr3_nt: TGTGCCAGCAGCTTAATGAAGGGAAGTAATTCACCCCTCCACTTT
j_call: TRBJ2-7; v_call: TRBV6-2/TRBV6-3; d_call: TRBD1; clone_size: NA; cdr3_aa: CASSFQGANEQYF; cdr3_nt: TGTGCCAGCAGTTTTCAGGGGGCGAACGAGCAGTACTTC
j_call: TRBJ2-3; v_call: TRBV28; d_call: NA; clone_size: many; cdr3_aa: CATSGVLPRDTQYF; cdr3_nt: TGTGCCACCTCAGGGGTCTTGCCACGCGATACGCAGTATTTT
j_call: TRBJ1-5; v_call: TRBV9; d_call: NA; clone_size: NA; cdr3_aa: CASSSGGGYQPQHF; cdr3_nt: TGTGCCAGCAGCTCGGGGGGGGGGTATCAGCCCCAGCATTTT
j_call: TRBJ2-5; v_call: TRBV6-8; d_call: NA; clone_size: NA; cdr3_aa: CASRDFQETQYF; cdr3_nt: TGTGCCAGCAGAGACTTCCAAGAGACCCAGTACTTC
j_call: TRBJ1-5; v_call: TRBV19; d_call: NA; clone_size: NA; cdr3_aa: CASSLPPGHHSWGNQPQHF; cdr3_nt: TGTGCCAGTAGTCTCCCCCCGGGACACCACTCCTGGGGCAATCAGCCCCAGCATTTT
j_call: TRBJ2-7; v_call: TRBV11-1; d_call: NA; clone_size: few; cdr3_aa: CASSASSYTGYEQYF; cdr3_nt: TGTGCCAGCAGCGCCTCCTCGTATACCGGGTACGAGCAGTACTTC
j_call: TRBJ2-5; v_call: TRBV24-1; d_call: NA; clone_size: NA; cdr3_aa: CATKDHRHVLETQYF; cdr3_nt: TGTGCCACCAAGGACCACCGACATGTTTTGGAGACCCAGTACTTC
j_call: TRBJ2-7; v_call: TRBV5-4; d_call: NA; clone_size: few; cdr3_aa: CASSLQRPPRRYEQYF; cdr3_nt: TGTGCCAGCAGCTTACAACGACCCCCGCGGAGATACGAGCAGTACTTC
j_call: TRBJ2-5; v_call: TRBV7-8; d_call: NA; clone_size: NA; cdr3_aa: CASRQPAGRETQYF; cdr3_nt: TGTGCCAGCAGACAGCCCGCGGGCCGAGAGACCCAGTACTTC
j_call: TRBJ2-5; v_call: TRBV5-1; d_call: NA; clone_size: NA; cdr3_aa: CASGETGSGTQYF; cdr3_nt: TGCGCCAGCGGCGAAACAGGGAGTGGTACCCAGTACTTC
j_call: TRBJ2-1; v_call: TRBV7-6; d_call: TRBD2; clone_size: NA; cdr3_aa: CASGWYRDYANNEQFF; cdr3_nt: TGTGCCAGCGGATGGTACCGGGACTACGCGAACAATGAGCAGTTCTTC
j_call: TRBJ2-7; v_call: TRBV20-1; d_call: NA; clone_size: NA; cdr3_aa: CSARDSAPGQYYEQYF; cdr3_nt: TGCAGTGCTAGAGATAGTGCACCGGGCCAATACTACGAGCAGTACTTC
j_call: TRBJ1-2; v_call: TRBV6-1; d_call: NA; clone_size: many; cdr3_aa: CASSEVPNYGYTF; cdr3_nt: TGTGCCAGCAGTGAAGTCCCCAACTATGGCTACACCTTC
j_call: TRBJ1-5; v_call: TRBV20-1; d_call: NA; clone_size: NA; cdr3_aa: CSARLRTANSNQPQHF; cdr3_nt: TGCAGTGCTAGACTAAGGACAGCGAATAGCAATCAGCCCCAGCATTTT
j_call: TRBJ1-1; v_call: TRBV6-5; d_call: NA; clone_size: few; cdr3_aa: CASSSPDTEAFF; cdr3_nt: TGTGCCAGCAGTTCCCCCGACACTGAAGCTTTCTTT
j_call: TRBJ2-5; v_call: TRBV5-1; d_call: TRBD1; clone_size: few; cdr3_aa: CASGPGQGQETQYF; cdr3_nt: TGCGCCAGCGGACCCGGACAGGGACAAGAGACCCAGTACTTC
j_call: TRBJ1-1; v_call: TRBV9; d_call: NA; clone_size: few; cdr3_aa: CASSVGGYTEAFF; cdr3_nt: TGTGCCAGCAGCGTTGGGGGGTACACTGAAGCTTTCTTT
j_call: TRBJ2-7; v_call: TRBV7-9; d_call: TRBD2; clone_size: NA; cdr3_aa: CASSLMEIAGSYEQYF; cdr3_nt: TGTGCCAGCAGCCTCATGGAAATAGCGGGATCCTACGAGCAGTACTTC
j_call: TRBJ2-7; v_call: TRBV27; d_call: TRBD1; clone_size: NA; cdr3_aa: CASSYLSTGVSYEQYF; cdr3_nt: TGTGCCAGCAGCTACCTCTCGACAGGGGTCTCCTACGAGCAGTACTTC
j_call: TRBJ2-3; v_call: TRBV3-1; d_call: TRBD2; clone_size: NA; cdr3_aa: CASSQGLAGGLSTDTQYF; cdr3_nt: TGTGCCAGCAGCCAAGGCCTAGCGGGGGGCCTAAGCACAGATACGCAGTATTTT
j_call: TRBJ1-1; v_call: TRBV7-2; d_call: NA; clone_size: few; cdr3_aa: CASSFLEGFGNTEAFF; cdr3_nt: TGTGCCAGCAGCTTTCTTGAGGGGTTTGGGAACACTGAAGCTTTCTTT
j_call: TRBJ1-1; v_call: TRBV12-5; d_call: NA; clone_size: NA; cdr3_aa: CASGLGGGTEAFF; cdr3_nt: TGTGCTAGTGGTTTGGGGGGAGGGACTGAAGCTTTCTTT
j_call: TRBJ1-5; v_call: TRBV12-3/TRBV12-4; d_call: NA; clone_size: NA; cdr3_aa: CASSLGWNHPQHF; cdr3_nt: TGTGCCAGCAGTTTAGGATGGAATCATCCCCAGCATTTT
j_call: TRBJ2-1; v_call: TRBV11-2; d_call: NA; clone_size: NA; cdr3_aa: CASSLIPGGIIYNEQFF; cdr3_nt: TGTGCCAGCAGCTTAATTCCGGGCGGGATCATCTACAATGAGCAGTTCTTC
j_call: TRBJ2-3; v_call: TRBV9; d_call: NA; clone_size: NA; cdr3_aa: CASSVVAYSTDTQYF; cdr3_nt: TGTGCCAGCAGCGTAGTGGCCTATAGCACAGATACGCAGTATTTT
j_call: TRBJ2-1; v_call: TRBV4-2; d_call: NA; clone_size: many; cdr3_aa: CASSQAETSSYNEQFF; cdr3_nt: TGTGCCAGCAGCCAAGCGGAGACTAGCTCCTACAATGAGCAGTTCTTC
j_call: TRBJ1-1; v_call: TRBV12-3/TRBV12-4; d_call: NA; clone_size: NA; cdr3_aa: CASSLEVGRSGAEAFF; cdr3_nt: TGTGCCAGCAGTTTAGAGGTAGGGCGCTCCGGGGCTGAAGCTTTCTTT
j_call: TRBJ1-2; v_call: TRBV28; d_call: NA; clone_size: few; cdr3_aa: CASGRVYGYTF; cdr3_nt: TGTGCCAGCGGACGTGTCTATGGCTACACCTTC
j_call: TRBJ2-5; v_call: TRBV28; d_call: TRBD2; clone_size: medium-sized; cdr3_aa: CASSPRLAGGWTQYF; cdr3_nt: TGTGCCAGCAGTCCCCGACTAGCGGGTGGGTGGACCCAGTACTTC
j_call: TRBJ1-2; v_call: TRBV29-1; d_call: NA; clone_size: NA; cdr3_aa: CSVGTGASGYAF; cdr3_nt: NA
j_call: TRBJ2-3; v_call: TRBV7-2; d_call: TRBD1; clone_size: many; cdr3_aa: CASNRGQGLDTQYF; cdr3_nt: TGTGCCAGCAACCGGGGACAGGGGTTAGATACGCAGTATTTT
j_call: TRBJ1-2; v_call: TRBV20-1; d_call: TRBD1; clone_size: NA; cdr3_aa: CSAPRTGGSYGYTF; cdr3_nt: TGCAGTGCCCCCAGGACAGGTGGCAGCTATGGCTACACCTTC
j_call: TRBJ2-3; v_call: TRBV7-2; d_call: NA; clone_size: many; cdr3_aa: CASSLGRARTDTQYF; cdr3_nt: TGTGCCAGCAGCTTAGGCAGGGCGAGGACAGATACGCAGTATTTT
j_call: TRBJ1-1; v_call: TRBV7-2; d_call: NA; clone_size: NA; cdr3_aa: CASSYPRNTEAFF; cdr3_nt: TGTGCCAGCAGCTACCCGAGGAACACTGAAGCTTTCTTT
j_call: TRBJ1-2; v_call: TRBV7-8; d_call: NA; clone_size: NA; cdr3_aa: CASSSLLRNYGYTF; cdr3_nt: TGTGCCAGCAGCTCTCTTTTGCGGAACTATGGCTACACCTTC
j_call: TRBJ2-3; v_call: TRBV5-4; d_call: TRBD1; clone_size: few; cdr3_aa: CASSLAPGQGADTQYF; cdr3_nt: TGTGCCAGCAGCTTGGCCCCGGGACAGGGTGCAGATACGCAGTATTTT
j_call: TRBJ2-1; v_call: TRBV19; d_call: NA; clone_size: NA; cdr3_aa: CASSTAPQYRENEQFF; cdr3_nt: TGTGCCAGTAGTACCGCGCCACAATACCGGGAGAATGAGCAGTTCTTC
j_call: TRBJ1-6; v_call: TRBV11-2; d_call: TRBD1; clone_size: few; cdr3_aa: CASSPRGTNSPLHF; cdr3_nt: TGTGCCAGCAGCCCCAGGGGGACCAATTCACCCCTCCACTTT
j_call: TRBJ2-3; v_call: TRBV7-2; d_call: TRBD2; clone_size: NA; cdr3_aa: CASSLEGLAGVRADTQYF; cdr3_nt: TGTGCCAGCAGCTTAGAGGGACTAGCGGGAGTTCGGGCAGATACGCAGTATTTT
j_call: TRBJ1-1; v_call: TRBV4-1; d_call: NA; clone_size: NA; cdr3_aa: CASSRDGVNTEAFF; cdr3_nt: TGCGCCAGCAGCCGGGACGGAGTGAACACTGAAGCTTTCTTT
j_call: TRBJ2-7; v_call: TRBV10-1; d_call: TRBD2; clone_size: NA; cdr3_aa: CASSESTGGRYEQYF; cdr3_nt: TGCGCCAGCAGTGAGTCGACGGGGGGGCGTTACGAGCAGTACTTC
j_call: TRBJ1-5; v_call: TRBV5-6; d_call: TRBD1; clone_size: few; cdr3_aa: CASGTRGKGQPQHF; cdr3_nt: TGTGCCAGCGGCACCAGGGGGAAGGGTCAGCCCCAGCATTTT
j_call: TRBJ1-4; v_call: TRBV2; d_call: NA; clone_size: NA; cdr3_aa: CASSVSEPGEKLFF; cdr3_nt: TGTGCCAGCAGTGTGTCCGAGCCGGGGGAAAAACTGTTTTTT
j_call: TRBJ2-1; v_call: TRBV24-1; d_call: NA; clone_size: few; cdr3_aa: CATSDSTGRSYNEQFF; cdr3_nt: TGTGCCACCAGTGATTCGACGGGAAGGTCCTACAATGAGCAGTTCTTC
j_call: TRBJ2-7; v_call: TRBV10-3; d_call: NA; clone_size: NA; cdr3_aa: CAISESIQPYEQYF; cdr3_nt: TGTGCCATCAGTGAGTCGATTCAGCCCTACGAGCAGTACTTC
j_call: TRBJ2-1; v_call: TRBV7-2; d_call: TRBD2; clone_size: many; cdr3_aa: CASRGFSGGPSEHNEQFF; cdr3_nt: TGTGCCAGCAGGGGGTTTTCGGGAGGGCCATCGGAGCACAATGAGCAGTTCTTC
j_call: TRBJ2-3; v_call: TRBV28; d_call: TRBD1; clone_size: NA; cdr3_aa: CASSLAGGGEVTQYF; cdr3_nt: TGTGCCAGCAGTTTAGCAGGGGGCGGGGAGGTTACGCAGTATTTT
j_call: TRBJ1-1; v_call: TRBV14; d_call: NA; clone_size: few; cdr3_aa: CASSQAGTRKAFF; cdr3_nt: TGTGCCAGCAGCCAAGCCGGGACGCGGAAAGCTTTCTTT